These T cell receptor beta chains were read from a single sample in a study of T cell changes during pregnancy in multiple sclerosis. The protocol was immunoSEQ multiplex PCR, while the TCRdb copy is restricted to in-frame clones and leaves out a portion. Here the sample spans tens of thousands of clones, approximately 90% being singletons. Specimen: peripheral blood, collected before pregnancy. The receptors stem from a female donor with multiple sclerosis, enrolled in a pregnancy study. CDR3s include the opening cysteine and the closing phenylalanine or tryptophan. The order of the fields is V gene, CDR3 length, J gene, CDR3 protein.

V gene: TRBV28; CDR3 length: 14; J gene: TRBJ2-5; CDR3 protein: CASSLTGGQETQYF
V gene: TRBV27; CDR3 length: 13; J gene: TRBJ2-7; CDR3 protein: CASRRHLANEQYF
V gene: TRBV19; CDR3 length: 16; J gene: TRBJ1-3; CDR3 protein: CASSPDPQASGNTIYF
V gene: TRBV5-1; CDR3 length: 15; J gene: TRBJ2-7; CDR3 protein: CASSPSGVAAYEQYF
V gene: TRBV2; CDR3 length: 15; J gene: TRBJ2-1; CDR3 protein: CASRREPGGQYEQFF
V gene: TRBV7-9; CDR3 length: 15; J gene: TRBJ2-7; CDR3 protein: CASIPLGAGVNEQYF
V gene: TRBV5-1; CDR3 length: 18; J gene: TRBJ2-1; CDR3 protein: CASSLGSQGGYPYNEQFF
V gene: TRBV7-9; CDR3 length: 19; J gene: TRBJ2-7; CDR3 protein: CASSLELTGSGTRLMEQYF
V gene: TRBV30; CDR3 length: 18; J gene: TRBJ2-5; CDR3 protein: CAWSPPGLAGGPVETQYF
V gene: TRBV9; CDR3 length: 17; J gene: TRBJ2-1; CDR3 protein: CASSDGGGLSSYNEQFF
V gene: TRBV7-3; CDR3 length: 13; J gene: TRBJ2-5; CDR3 protein: CASSQGVMETQYF
V gene: TRBV4-2; CDR3 length: 16; J gene: TRBJ2-3; CDR3 protein: CASSPSAGGRGNTQYF
V gene: TRBV19; CDR3 length: 17; J gene: TRBJ2-4; CDR3 protein: CASSNKGAPTGGNIQYF